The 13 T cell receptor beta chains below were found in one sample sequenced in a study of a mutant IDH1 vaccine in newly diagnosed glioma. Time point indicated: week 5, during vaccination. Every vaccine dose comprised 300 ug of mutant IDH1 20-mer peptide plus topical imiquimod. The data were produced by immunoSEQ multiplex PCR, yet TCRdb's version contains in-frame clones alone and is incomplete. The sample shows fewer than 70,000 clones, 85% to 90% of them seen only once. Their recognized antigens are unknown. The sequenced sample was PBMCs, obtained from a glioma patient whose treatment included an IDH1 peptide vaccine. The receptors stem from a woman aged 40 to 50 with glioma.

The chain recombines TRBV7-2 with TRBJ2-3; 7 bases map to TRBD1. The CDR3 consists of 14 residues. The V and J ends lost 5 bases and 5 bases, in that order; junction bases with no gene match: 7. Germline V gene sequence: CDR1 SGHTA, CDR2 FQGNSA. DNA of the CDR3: TGTGCCAGCAGCCCCAACAGGGGCGGAGATACGCAGTATTTT. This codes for CASSPNRGGDTQYF.

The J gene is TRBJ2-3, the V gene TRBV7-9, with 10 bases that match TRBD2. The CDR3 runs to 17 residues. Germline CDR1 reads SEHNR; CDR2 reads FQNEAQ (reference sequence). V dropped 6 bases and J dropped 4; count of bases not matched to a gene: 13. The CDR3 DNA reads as TGTGCCAGCAGTTCCCGTAGCGGGAGGCCAGGGGCAGATACGCAGTATTTT. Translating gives CASSSRSGRPGADTQYF.

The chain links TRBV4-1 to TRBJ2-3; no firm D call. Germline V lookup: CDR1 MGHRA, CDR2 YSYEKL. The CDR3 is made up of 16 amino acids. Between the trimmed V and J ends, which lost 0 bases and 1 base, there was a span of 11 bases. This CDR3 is CASSQDPLPGTDTQYF. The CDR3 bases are TGCGCCAGCAGCCAAGATCCCTTACCTGGCACAGATACGCAGTATTTT.

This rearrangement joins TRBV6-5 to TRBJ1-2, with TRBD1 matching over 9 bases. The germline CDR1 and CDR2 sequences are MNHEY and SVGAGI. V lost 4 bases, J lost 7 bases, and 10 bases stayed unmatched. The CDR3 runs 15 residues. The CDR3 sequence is CASSSPAGTGIGYTF. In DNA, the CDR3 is TGTGCCAGCAGTTCCCCCGCCGGGACAGGGATTGGCTACACCTTC.

The CDR3 loop is CASSQDTGANTEAFF. In DNA, the CDR3 is TGCGCCAGCAGCCAAGATACAGGGGCAAACACTGAAGCTTTCTTT. This chain connects TRBV4-3 to TRBJ1-1, with TRBD1 matching 7 bases. The CDR3 runs 15 residues. V was pared by 0 bases and J by 2 bases, with 3 bases of the junction left unmatched. Germline V gene lookup returns CDR1 LGHNA and CDR2 YSLEER.

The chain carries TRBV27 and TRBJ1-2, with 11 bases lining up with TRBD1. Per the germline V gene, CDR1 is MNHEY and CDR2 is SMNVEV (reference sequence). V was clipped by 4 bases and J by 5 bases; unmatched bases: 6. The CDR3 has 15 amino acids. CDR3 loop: CASSSLGTGGYGYTF. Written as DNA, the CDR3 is TGTGCCAGCAGTTCCCTAGGGACAGGGGGATATGGCTACACCTTC.

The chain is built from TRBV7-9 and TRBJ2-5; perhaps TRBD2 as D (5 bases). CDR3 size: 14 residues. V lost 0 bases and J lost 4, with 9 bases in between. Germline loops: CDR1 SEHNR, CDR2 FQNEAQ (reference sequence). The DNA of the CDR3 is TGTGCCAGCAGCTTAGCGGGTGGAGGAGAGACCCAGTACTTC. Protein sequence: CASSLAGGGETQYF.

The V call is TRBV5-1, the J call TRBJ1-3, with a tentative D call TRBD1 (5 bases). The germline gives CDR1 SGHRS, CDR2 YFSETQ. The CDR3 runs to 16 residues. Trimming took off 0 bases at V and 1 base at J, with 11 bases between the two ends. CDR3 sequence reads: CASSLAEQASGNTIYF. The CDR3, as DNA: TGCGCCAGCAGCTTGGCCGAACAGGCATCTGGAAACACCATATATTTT. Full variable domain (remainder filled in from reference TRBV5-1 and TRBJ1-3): KAGVTQTPRYLIKTRGQQVTLSCSPISGHRSVSWYQQTPGQGLQFLFEYFSETQRNKGNFPGRFSGRQFSNSRSEMNVSTLELGDSALYLCASSLAEQASGNTIYFGEGSWLTVV.

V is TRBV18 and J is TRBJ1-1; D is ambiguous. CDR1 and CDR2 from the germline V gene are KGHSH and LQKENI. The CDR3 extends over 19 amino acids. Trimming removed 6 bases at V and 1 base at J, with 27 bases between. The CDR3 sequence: CASSYYYEGDGLGNTEAFF. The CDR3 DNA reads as TGTGCCAGCTCTTACTACTATGAGGGAGACGGGTTAGGGAACACTGAAGCTTTCTTT.

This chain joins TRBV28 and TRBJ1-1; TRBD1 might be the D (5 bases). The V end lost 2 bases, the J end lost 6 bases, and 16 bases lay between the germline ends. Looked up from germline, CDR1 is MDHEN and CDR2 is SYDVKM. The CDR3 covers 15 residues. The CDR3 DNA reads TGTGCCAGCAGTTTAGTCGGGGGAGGGTCCCCTGAAGCTTTCTTT. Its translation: CASSLVGGGSPEAFF.

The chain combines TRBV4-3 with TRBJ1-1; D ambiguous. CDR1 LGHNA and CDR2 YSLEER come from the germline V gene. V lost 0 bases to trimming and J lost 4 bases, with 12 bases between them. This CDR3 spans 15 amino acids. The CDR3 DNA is TGCGCCAGCAGCCAAGACGGTGCGGCGAGCACTGAAGCTTTCTTT. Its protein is CASSQDGAASTEAFF.

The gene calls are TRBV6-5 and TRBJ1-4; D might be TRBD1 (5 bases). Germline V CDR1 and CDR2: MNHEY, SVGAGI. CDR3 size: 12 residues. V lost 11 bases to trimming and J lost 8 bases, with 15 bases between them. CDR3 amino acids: CASGGYREKLFF. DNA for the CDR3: TGTGCCTCGGGGGGGTATCGAGAAAAACTGTTTTTT.

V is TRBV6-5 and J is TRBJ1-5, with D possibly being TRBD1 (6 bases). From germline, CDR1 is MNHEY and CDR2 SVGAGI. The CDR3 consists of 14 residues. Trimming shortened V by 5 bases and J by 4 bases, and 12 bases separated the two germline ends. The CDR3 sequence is CASSPGVRNQPQHF. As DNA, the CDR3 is TGTGCCAGCAGTCCAGGGGTTAGAAATCAGCCCCAGCATTTT.